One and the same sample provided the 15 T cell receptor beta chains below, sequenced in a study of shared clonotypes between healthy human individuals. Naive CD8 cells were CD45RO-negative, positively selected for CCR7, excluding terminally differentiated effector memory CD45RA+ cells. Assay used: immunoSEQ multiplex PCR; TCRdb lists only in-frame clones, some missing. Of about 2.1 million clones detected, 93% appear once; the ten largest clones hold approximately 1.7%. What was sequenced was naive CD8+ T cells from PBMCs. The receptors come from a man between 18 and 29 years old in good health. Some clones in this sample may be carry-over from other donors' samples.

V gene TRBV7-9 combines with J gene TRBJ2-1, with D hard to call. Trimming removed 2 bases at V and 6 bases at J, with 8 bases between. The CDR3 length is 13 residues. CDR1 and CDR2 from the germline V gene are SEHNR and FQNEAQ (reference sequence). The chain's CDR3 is CASSLPLVNEQFF. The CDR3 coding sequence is TGTGCCAGCAGCTTACCTCTCGTCAATGAGCAGTTCTTC.

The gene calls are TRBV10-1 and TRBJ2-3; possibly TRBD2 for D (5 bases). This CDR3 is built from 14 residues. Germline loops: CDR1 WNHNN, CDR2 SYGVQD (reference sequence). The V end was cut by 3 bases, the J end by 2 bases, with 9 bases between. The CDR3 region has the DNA TGCGCCAGCAGTGACAGCGGAATCACAGATACGCAGTATTTT. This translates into CASSDSGITDTQYF.

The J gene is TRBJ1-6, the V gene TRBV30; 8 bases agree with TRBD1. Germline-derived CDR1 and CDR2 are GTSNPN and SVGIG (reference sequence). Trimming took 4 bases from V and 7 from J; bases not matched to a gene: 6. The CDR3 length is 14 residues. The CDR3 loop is CAWKDRGRNSPLHF. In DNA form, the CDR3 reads TGTGCCTGGAAAGACAGGGGCCGCAATTCACCCCTCCACTTT. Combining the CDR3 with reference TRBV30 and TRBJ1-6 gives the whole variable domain SQTIHQWPATLVQPVGSPLSLECTVEGTSNPNLYWYRQAAGRGLQLLFYSVGIGQISSEVPQNLSASRPQDRQFILSSKKLLLSDSGFYLCAWKDRGRNSPLHFGNGTRLTVT.

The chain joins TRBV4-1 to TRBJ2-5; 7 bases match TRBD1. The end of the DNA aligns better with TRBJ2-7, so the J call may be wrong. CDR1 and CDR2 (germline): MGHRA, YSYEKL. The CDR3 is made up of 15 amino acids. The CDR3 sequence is CASSMRQGQSYEQYF. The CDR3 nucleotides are TGCGCCAGCAGCATGCGACAGGGACAATCCTACGAGCAGTACTTC.

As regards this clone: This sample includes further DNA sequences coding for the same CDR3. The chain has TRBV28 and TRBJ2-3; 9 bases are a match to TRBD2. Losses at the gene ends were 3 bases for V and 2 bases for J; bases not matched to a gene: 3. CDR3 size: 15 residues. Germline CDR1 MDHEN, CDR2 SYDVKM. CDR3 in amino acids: CASSLSGRSTDTQYF. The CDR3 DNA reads TGTGCCAGCAGTTTGAGCGGGAGGTCCACAGATACGCAGTATTTT.

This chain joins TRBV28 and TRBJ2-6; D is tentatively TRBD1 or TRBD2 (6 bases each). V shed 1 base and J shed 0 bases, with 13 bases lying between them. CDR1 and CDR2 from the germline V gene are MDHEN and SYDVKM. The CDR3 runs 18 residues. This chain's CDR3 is CASSLFGGSGSGANVLTF. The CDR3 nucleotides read TGTGCCAGCAGTTTATTCGGGGGCTCGGGCTCTGGGGCCAACGTCCTGACTTTC.

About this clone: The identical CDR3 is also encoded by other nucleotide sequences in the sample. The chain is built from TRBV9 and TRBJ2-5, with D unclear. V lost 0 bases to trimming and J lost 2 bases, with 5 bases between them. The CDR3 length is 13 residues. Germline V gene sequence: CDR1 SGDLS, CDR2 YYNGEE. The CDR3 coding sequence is TGTGCCAGCAGCGTAGGCGGACAAGAGACCCAGTACTTC. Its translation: CASSVGGQETQYF.

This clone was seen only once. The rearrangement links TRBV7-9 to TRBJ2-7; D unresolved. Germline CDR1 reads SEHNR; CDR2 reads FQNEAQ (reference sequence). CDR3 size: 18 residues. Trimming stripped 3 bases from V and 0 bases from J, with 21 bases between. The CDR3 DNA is TGTGCCAGCAGCTTGGCCTCGGTGTTTGCTTCCCACTCCTACGAGCAGTACTTC. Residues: CASSLASVFASHSYEQYF.

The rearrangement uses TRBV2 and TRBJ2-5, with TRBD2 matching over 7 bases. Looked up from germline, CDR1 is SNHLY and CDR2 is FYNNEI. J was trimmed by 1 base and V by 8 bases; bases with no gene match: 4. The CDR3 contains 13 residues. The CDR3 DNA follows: TGTGCCAGCCGGGGGGAGATCCAAGAGACCCAGTACTTC. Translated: CASRGEIQETQYF.

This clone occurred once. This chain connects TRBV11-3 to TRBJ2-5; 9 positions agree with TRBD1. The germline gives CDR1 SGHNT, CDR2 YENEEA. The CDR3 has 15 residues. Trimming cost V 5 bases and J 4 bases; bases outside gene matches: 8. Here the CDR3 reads CASSPRTGGGETQYF. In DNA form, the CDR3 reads TGTGCCAGCAGCCCCCGTACAGGGGGCGGAGAGACCCAGTACTTC.

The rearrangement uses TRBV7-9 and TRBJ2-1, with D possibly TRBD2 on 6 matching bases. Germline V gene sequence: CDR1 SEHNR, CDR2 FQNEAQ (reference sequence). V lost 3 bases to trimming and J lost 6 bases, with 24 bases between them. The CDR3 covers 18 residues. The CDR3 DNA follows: TGTGCCAGCAGCTTTGAATCGCGGCGGGGTCCCCGACGCAATGAGCAGTTCTTC. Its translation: CASSFESRRGPRRNEQFF.

The CDR3 region has the DNA TGTGCCAGCAGCGACACCGACAGTCACTATGGCTACACCTTC. The encoded protein is CASSDTDSHYGYTF. The V call is TRBV9, the J call TRBJ1-2; D is perhaps TRBD1 (5 bases). The germline gives CDR1 SGDLS, CDR2 YYNGEE. The CDR3 consists of 14 residues. V shed 3 bases and J shed 3 bases, with 12 bases lying between them.

DNA for the CDR3: TGTGCCATCAGCCCGGGACAGGGGGCAGGAGATCAGCCCCAGCATTTT. It yields the protein CAISPGQGAGDQPQHF. The rearrangement links TRBV10-3 to TRBJ1-5; 12 nucleotides match TRBD1. This CDR3 has 16 residues. V lost 6 bases and J lost 5; bases outside the gene matches: 8. Per germline, CDR1 ENHRY and CDR2 SYGVKD.

CDR3 in amino acids: CASSQGKPPVSYEQYF. The CDR3 DNA sequence: TGTGCCAGCAGCCAAGGGAAGCCGCCGGTTTCCTACGAGCAGTACTTC. V usage is TRBV14 and J usage is TRBJ2-7; D is ambiguous. Germline CDR1 and CDR2: SGHDN and FVKESK. The ends were cut back, 1 base at V and 1 base at J, with 14 bases in the middle. This CDR3 has 16 amino acids.

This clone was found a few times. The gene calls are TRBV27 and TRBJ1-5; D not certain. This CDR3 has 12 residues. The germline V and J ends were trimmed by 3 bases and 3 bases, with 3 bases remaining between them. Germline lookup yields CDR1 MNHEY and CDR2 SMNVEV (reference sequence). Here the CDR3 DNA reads TGTGCCAGCAGTTTTTTCAATCAGCCCCAGCATTTT. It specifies CASSFFNQPQHF.